Below, 18 T cell receptor beta chains from the same sample are listed, as sequenced in a study of T cells in Graves' hyperthyroidism and ophthalmopathy (dated by TCRdb to 2018 to 2020). The protocol used for the library was multiplex PCR. Data came from an Illumina HiSeq 2000. Amplification of TCR beta CDR3 regions was carried out from RNA transcripts. A first-round RT-PCR of the TCR CDR3 used the HTBI primer set with the Qiagen OneStep RT-PCR kit. The raw public data were reprocessed by TCRdb itself: fastp quality trimming at Q25, MiXCR clonotype calling, in-frame beta chains only. Every distinct CDR3 protein forms one entry, paired with its most common genes and DNA. The sample table records under 350,000 distinct CDR3 sequences; roughly an eighth of these occur just once. In total, the top ten clones hold 7% to 9% of the sample. The sequencing sample was made of blood. The receptors were gathered from a woman in her thirties or forties with Graves' hyperthyroidism.

This chain connects TRBV11-2 to TRBJ2-6, with a tentative D call TRBD1 (6 bases). This CDR3 has 19 amino acids. Germline values: CDR1 SGHAT, CDR2 FQNNGV. The V and J ends lost 6 bases and 6 bases respectively, with 27 bases between them. The CDR3 DNA reads TGTGCCAGCAGTCCCCTCACCGTATTTACAGGGTACGTGGCCAACGTCCTGACTTTC. Translating gives CASSPLTVFTGYVANVLTF.

This clonotype was detected a few times. V gene TRBV15 combines with J gene TRBJ2-7; tentatively, D is TRBD1 (6 bases). The length of the CDR3 is 15 residues. V was cut by 0 bases and J by 1 base, with 10 bases left in between. Germline CDR1 and CDR2: LNHNV and YYDKDF (reference sequence). As DNA, the CDR3 is TGTGCCACCAGCAGAGATATTGGGACATCCTACGAGCAGTACTTC. Encoded protein: CATSRDIGTSYEQYF.

At least ten counts were recorded for this clonotype. The gene calls are TRBV7-2 and TRBJ2-5, with TRBD2 as a possible D gene (6 bases). The germline V gene has CDR1 SGHTA and CDR2 FQGNSA. With 5 bases removed from V and 5 bases from J, the gap between germline ends came to 21 bases. This CDR3 region has 16 residues. The CDR3 reads CASSIGRKLAGETQYF. In DNA form, the CDR3 reads TGTGCCAGCAGCATCGGACGGAAACTAGCTGGGGAGACCCAGTACTTC.

This sequence joins TRBV6-4 and TRBJ1-5; D is unresolved. Germline values: CDR1 MRHNA, CDR2 SNTAGT. The germline V and J ends were trimmed by 3 bases and 6 bases, with 9 bases remaining between them. CDR3 length: 13 amino acids. CDR3 sequence reads: CASSEDRGQPQHF. Here the CDR3 DNA reads TGTGCCAGCAGTGAGGACCGGGGTCAGCCCCAGCATTTT.

Ten or more counts support this clonotype. The CDR3 region is CASSPRPLYGYTF. The DNA for the CDR3 is TGTGCCAGCAGCCCGCGGCCACTCTATGGCTACACCTTC. This chain connects TRBV11-3 to TRBJ1-2; D uncertain. The CDR3 runs 13 residues. Per germline, CDR1 SGHNT and CDR2 YENEEA. Trimming removed 5 bases at V and 4 bases at J, with 11 bases between. The full variable domain, in which reference TRBV11-3 and TRBJ1-2 provide the parts outside the CDR3, is EAGVVQSPRYKIIEKKQPVAFWCNPISGHNTLYWYLQNLGQGPELLIRYENEEAVDDSQLPKDRFSAERLKGVDSTLKIQPAELGDSAVYLCASSPRPLYGYTFGSGTRLTVV.

This clonotype was seen repeatedly, ten times or more. The V call is TRBV11-2, the J call TRBJ2-3, with D perhaps matching TRBD1 (5 bases). The CDR3 is 13 residues long. Germline V CDR1 and CDR2: SGHAT, FQNNGV. V was pared by 1 base and J by 7 bases, with 9 bases between. The CDR3 coding sequence is TGTGCCAGCAGCTTAGGGGCAGGGAATACGCAGTATTTT. Amino acids: CASSLGAGNTQYF.

This clonotype was seen a handful of times. The rearrangement joins TRBV9 to TRBJ2-2; possibly TRBD1 for D (6 bases). The V end lost 3 bases, the J end lost 3 bases, and 15 bases lay between the germline ends. CDR3 length: 16 residues. Germline-derived CDR1 and CDR2 are SGDLS and YYNGEE. This CDR3 is CASSEPGTHYTGELFF. In DNA, the CDR3 is TGTGCCAGCAGCGAACCTGGGACACATTACACCGGGGAGCTGTTTTTT.

The table lists this clonotype with many counts. The chain couples TRBV18 to TRBJ1-3; D possibly corresponds to TRBD1 (5 bases). Per the germline V gene, CDR1 is KGHSH and CDR2 is LQKENI. The CDR3 runs to 14 residues. V was clipped by 4 bases and J by 0 bases, with 7 bases between them. This CDR3 is CASSQGSSGNTIYF. In DNA, the CDR3 is TGTGCCAGCTCACAGGGGAGCTCTGGAAACACCATATATTTT.

The chain combines TRBV7-2 with TRBJ2-7, with D perhaps TRBD1 or TRBD2 (5 bases each). In germline, CDR1 is SGHTA, CDR2 FQGNSA. Between the trimmed V and J ends, which lost 5 bases and 5 bases, there was a span of 10 bases. This CDR3 is built from 12 residues. The CDR3 protein is CASSVGVDEQYF. The CDR3 coding sequence is TGTGCCAGCAGCGTGGGGGTCGACGAGCAGTACTTC.

The table lists this clonotype with many counts. The V and J genes are TRBV28 and TRBJ2-7; TRBD1 matches 8 bases. Germline values: CDR1 MDHEN, CDR2 SYDVKM. The CDR3 length is 16 residues. V shed 5 bases and J 4 bases; nucleotides not matched to a gene: 13. Here the CDR3 reads CASSPAPGTGSYEQYF. DNA of the CDR3: TGTGCCAGCAGTCCGGCCCCCGGGACAGGTTCGTACGAGCAGTACTTC.

This clonotype has ten or more counts. Here the CDR3 reads CASSLKGEETQYF. The CDR3 coding sequence is TGTGCCAGCAGCTTGAAGGGCGAAGAGACCCAGTACTTC. The chain uses TRBV5-8 and TRBJ2-5; D remains unclear. CDR1 is SGHTS and CDR2 is YDEGEE in the germline V gene. V was trimmed by 1 base and J by 3 bases, leaving 7 bases between them. The length of the CDR3 is 13 residues.

This clonotype was observed many times. V gene TRBV11-2 combines with J gene TRBJ2-1, with D possibly TRBD1 on 5 matching bases. V was cut by 9 bases and J by 4 bases, with 16 bases left in between. Looked up from germline, CDR1 is SGHAT and CDR2 is FQNNGV. The CDR3 runs to 14 residues. In DNA form, the CDR3 reads TGTGCCAGTCTCGGACACCCGTCTTACAATGAGCAGTTCTTC. Translation: CASLGHPSYNEQFF.

About this clonotype: The junction does not match germline at one end; this may be a read error. This chain links TRBV6-2 or TRBV6-3 with TRBJ1-2; D is ambiguous. The CDR3 has 14 residues. Germline CDR1 is MNHEY and CDR2 is SVGEGT. The CDR3 loop is CASRPETFNYGYIF. The CDR3 nucleotides are TGTGCCAGCAGACCCGAGACATTTAACTATGGCTACATCTTC.

The chain uses TRBV28 and TRBJ1-6; D perhaps matches TRBD1 (6 bases). This CDR3 is built from 15 residues. Germline assignment: CDR1 MDHEN and CDR2 SYDVKM. The germline V and J ends were trimmed by 6 bases and 7 bases, with 16 bases remaining between them. The CDR3 spells CASSMNRVGNSPLHF. As DNA, the CDR3 is TGTGCCAGCAGCATGAACAGGGTTGGGAATTCACCCCTCCACTTT.

This clonotype was counted at least ten times. The gene calls are TRBV28 and TRBJ2-7; D possibly corresponds to TRBD2 (5 bases). In germline, CDR1 is MDHEN, CDR2 SYDVKM. The CDR3 runs 15 residues. The V gene lost 5 bases and the J gene lost 0 bases, with 14 bases spanning the gap. This CDR3 is CASSPRGVGSYEQYF. The CDR3 DNA reads TGTGCCAGCAGTCCCCGGGGAGTGGGCTCCTACGAGCAGTACTTC. The full variable domain, completed using reference TRBV28 and TRBJ2-7, is DVKVTQSSRYLVKRTGEKVFLECVQDMDHENMFWYRQDPGLGLRLIYFSYDVKMKEKGDIPEGYSVSREKKERFSLILESASTNQTSMYLCASSPRGVGSYEQYFGPGTRLTVT.

This clonotype was observed many times. This rearrangement joins TRBV27 to TRBJ2-7, with TRBD2 matching 10 bases. The CDR3 consists of 15 residues. Germline values: CDR1 MNHEY, CDR2 SMNVEV (reference sequence). The J segment lost 7 bases and the V segment lost 4 bases, leaving 10 bases of the junction unmatched. The CDR3 loop is CASSWGLAGVSEQYF. The CDR3 coding sequence is TGTGCCAGCAGTTGGGGGCTAGCGGGAGTTAGTGAGCAGTACTTC.

Of note for this clonotype: Possible read error: a much larger clone is one base away. This rearrangement joins TRBV2 to TRBJ1-5; D might be TRBD1 (5 bases). The CDR3 runs to 15 residues. CDR1 is SNHLY, CDR2 FYNNEI, per germline. The CDR3 loop is CASSGQSIPNRPQHF. The CDR3 DNA is TGTGCCAGTTCAGGACAAAGCATACCCAATCGGCCCCAGCATTTT.

This clonotype was seen a handful of times. This chain links TRBV19 with TRBJ2-5; D gene ambiguous. V was clipped by 1 base and J by 1 base, with 4 bases between them. Per the germline V gene, CDR1 is LNHDA and CDR2 is SQIVND (reference sequence). The CDR3 covers 13 residues. The CDR3 DNA sequence: TGTGCCAGTAGTATAGGGACCCAAGAGACCCAGTACTTC. It is translated as CASSIGTQETQYF.